This passage covers 16 T cell receptor beta chains from one sample sequenced in a study of T cell responses to AZD1222 COVID-19 vaccine. Here immunoSEQ multiplex PCR was the method, and the copy in TCRdb shows in-frame clones only, minus some. The table shows 160,000 or so clones, with roughly nine tenths occurring only once. The sample here was peripheral blood, taken on day 0 of AZD1222 vaccination. The receptors here all came from an adult in good health.

The chain carries TRBV28 and TRBJ2-3; the D is unclear. This CDR3 has 13 amino acids. With 5 bases removed from V and 4 bases from J, the gap between germline ends came to 10 bases. CDR1 and CDR2 from the germline V gene are MDHEN and SYDVKM. CDR3 coding DNA: TGTGCCAGCAGTCTCCCCGGACCAGATACGCAGTATTTT. It specifies CASSLPGPDTQYF.

In this sample, this clone turned up once. The chain is built from TRBV5-6 and TRBJ1-6; maybe TRBD1 (6 bases). Germline values: CDR1 SGHDT, CDR2 YYEEEE. This CDR3 is 16 amino acids long. The V end was cut by 2 bases, the J end by 10 bases, with 19 bases between. CDR3 in amino acids: CASSLMRRGRESPLHF. The CDR3 DNA sequence: TGTGCCAGCAGCTTAATGCGCAGGGGACGGGAATCACCCCTCCACTTT.

In its sample, this clone was seen once. V gene TRBV19 combines with J gene TRBJ1-4, with D perhaps TRBD1 (5 bases). The CDR3 has 16 residues. The V and J ends lost 6 bases and 8 bases respectively, with 22 bases between them. Germline lookup yields CDR1 LNHDA and CDR2 SQIVND (reference sequence). CDR3 sequence reads: CASSDGTPTMREKLFF. The CDR3 DNA follows: TGTGCCAGTAGCGACGGGACTCCCACGATGAGGGAAAAACTGTTTTTT. The whole variable domain, filled in from reference TRBV19 and TRBJ1-4, reads DGGITQSPKYLFRKEGQNVTLSCEQNLNHDAMYWYRQDPGQGLRLIYYSQIVNDFQKGDIAEGYSVSREKKESFPLTVTSAQKNPTAFYLCASSDGTPTMREKLFFGSGTQLSVL.

The rearrangement uses TRBV6-2 or TRBV6-3 and TRBJ2-7; the match to TRBD1 covers 8 bases. This CDR3 is built from 19 residues. After removal of 4 bases from V and 1 base from J, the junction contained 18 bases not matched to a gene. From germline, CDR1 is MNHEY and CDR2 SVGEGT. The CDR3 DNA reads TGTGCCAGCAGTTTGCGGACAGGGAGACGGTTGAGTCCATCCTACGAGCAGTACTTC. The encoded protein is CASSLRTGRRLSPSYEQYF.

Details on this clone: At one of its ends the junction is not consistent with the germline gene, which may arise from a read error. V gene TRBV6-2 or TRBV6-3 combines with J gene TRBJ2-7, with D perhaps TRBD1 (5 bases). The germline V gene has CDR1 MNHEY and CDR2 SVGEGT. The CDR3 has 12 amino acids. The CDR3 region has the DNA TGTGCCAGCAGTTACCGGACACAAGTTCAAGACTTC. It yields the protein CASSYRTQVQDF.

J is TRBJ2-4 and V is TRBV28; D may be TRBD2 (5 bases). CDR1 MDHEN and CDR2 SYDVKM come from the germline V gene. The CDR3 sequence is 15 residues long. V lost 3 bases and J 6 bases, leaving 15 bases between the germline ends. CDR3: CASSLTRGSVNIQYF. CDR3 bases: TGTGCCAGCAGTTTGACACGAGGGTCCGTAAACATTCAGTACTTC.

The chain is built from TRBV7-2 and TRBJ2-3, with a weak D call TRBD2 (6 bases). The CDR3 covers 15 residues. In germline, CDR1 is SGHTA, CDR2 FQGNSA. Trimming shortened V by 4 bases and J by 2 bases, and 13 bases separated the two germline ends. CDR3 coding DNA: TGTGCCAGCAGCTCCCCGACTAGGACCACAGATACGCAGTATTTT. Encoded protein: CASSSPTRTTDTQYF.

The genes are TRBV5-1 and TRBJ2-5; the match to TRBD1 covers 7 bases. The CDR3 has 14 amino acids. Germline CDR1 and CDR2: SGHRS and YFSETQ. J was trimmed by 5 bases and V by 3 bases; bases with no gene match: 7. The CDR3 loop reads CASSSPGGYETQYF. The CDR3 DNA reads as TGCGCCAGCAGCTCGCCAGGGGGTTACGAGACCCAGTACTTC.

This clone was seen more than once but under ten times. The CDR3 coding sequence is TGCGCCAGCAGCCCGAGACAGCCCAACCGTAATGAAAAACTGTTTTTT. It codes for CASSPRQPNRNEKLFF. The V gene is TRBV4-3, the J gene TRBJ1-4; D may be TRBD1 (5 bases). The ends were cut back, 4 bases at V and 4 bases at J, with 16 bases in the middle. Germline assignment: CDR1 LGHNA and CDR2 YSLEER. CDR3 length: 16 residues.

The chain has TRBV10-3 and TRBJ2-1, with D tentatively TRBD2 (5 bases). V lost 0 bases and J 9 bases, leaving 9 bases between the germline ends. The CDR3 covers 13 residues. Germline V lookup: CDR1 ENHRY, CDR2 SYGVKD. CDR3 nucleotide sequence: TGTGCCATCAGTGAGTCGAAAGGGAGTGAGCAGTTCTTC. It yields the protein CAISESKGSEQFF.

The chain has TRBV7-8 and TRBJ1-2, with D hard to call. V lost 5 bases, J lost 4 bases, and 14 bases lay in between. This CDR3 region has 14 residues. The germline CDR1 and CDR2 sequences are SGHVS and FQNEAQ. In DNA, the CDR3 is TGTGCCAGCAGCCCAGGAGGGCTTGGCTATGGCTACACCTTC. Translated, it gives CASSPGGLGYGYTF.

V and J are TRBV4-3 and TRBJ1-2; tentative D call: TRBD1 (5 bases). Germline V gene data show CDR1 as LGHNA and CDR2 as YSLEER. CDR3 length equals 13 residues. V lost 1 base and J 8 bases, leaving 11 bases between the germline ends. CDR3 sequence: CASSQGAGLGYTF. CDR3 DNA: TGCGCCAGCAGCCAAGGGGCAGGGTTAGGCTACACCTTC.

The chain uses TRBV11-2 and TRBJ2-5; 8 nucleotides agree with TRBD1. Germline CDR1 is SGHAT and CDR2 is FQNNGV. The CDR3 is 15 amino acids. The V segment lost 0 bases and the J segment 6 bases; nucleotides outside the gene matches: 6. Here the CDR3 reads CASSLEQGEWQTQYF. The CDR3 coding sequence is TGTGCCAGCAGCTTAGAACAGGGGGAATGGCAGACCCAGTACTTC.

V and J are TRBV29-1 and TRBJ2-1; 7 bases are a match to TRBD1. The CDR3 consists of 11 residues. V lost 3 bases to trimming and J lost 12 bases; unmatched junction nucleotides: 5. Germline V gene data show CDR1 as SQVTM and CDR2 as ANQGSEA. CDR3 in amino acids: CSVDVRGMQFF. The CDR3 DNA reads TGCAGCGTTGACGTCAGGGGGATGCAGTTCTTC.

The genes are TRBV4-3 and TRBJ1-6; D gene unclear. The CDR3 covers 15 residues. Germline V CDR1 and CDR2: LGHNA, YSLEER. V lost 0 bases and J lost 6, with 9 bases in between. CDR3 in amino acids: CASSQDRHSNSPLHF. For the CDR3, the DNA is TGCGCCAGCAGCCAAGATAGACACTCTAATTCACCCCTCCACTTT.

The chain couples TRBV5-1 to TRBJ1-2; D gene unclear. V dropped 6 bases and J dropped 1 base, with 7 bases sitting between them. Germline-derived CDR1 and CDR2 are SGHRS and YFSETQ. The CDR3 length is 12 residues. The CDR3 region is CASTPGNYGYTF. The CDR3 nucleotides are TGCGCCAGCACCCCAGGTAACTATGGCTACACCTTC.